This T cell receptor (beta chain) was recorded in a study of blood T cells in healthy people across ages. The second PCR ran about 6 to 12 cycles with a sample-barcoded 5' primer and J-beta primers. A template-switch adaptor that had 12 random nucleotides put a tag on each cDNA molecule. TCRdb recomputed calls from the 5' RACE reads with MiXCR, one row per CDR3 protein. Seen here are approximately 880,000 distinct CDR3 sequences, roughly 43% observed once, and the top ten hold 10% to 15%. Germline V gene lookup returns CDR1 MDHEN and CDR2 SYDVKM. The CDR3 loop spans 13 amino acids. The sample taken for sequencing was blood. The chain carries TRBV28 and TRBJ2-5, with D possibly being TRBD1 or TRBD2 (6 bases each). Gene TRBJ2-7 matches the end of the DNA better, so the J call may be wrong. The TCR was taken from a man aged 25-45 years in good health. This CDR3 is CASSAGHLYEQYF. CDR3 in DNA: TGTGCCAGCAGTGCGGGACACCTCTACGAGCAGTACTTC.